This T cell receptor (beta chain) was recovered during a study of T-cell memory formation after mild COVID-19. Findings and caveats of the study: Mostly located in CM and EM were contracting CD4+ clones, with contracting CD8+ clones located in EMRA. Some clones that responded turned up in pre-infection memory, which suggests that cross-reactive memory joined in.

A word on this clonotype: The antigen remains unidentified.

V gave up 3 bases and J gave up 4 bases, with 15 bases separating them. The germline CDR1 and CDR2 sequences are MNHEY and SVGAGI. The CDR3 runs to 15 residues. TCRdb itself ran the 5' RACE reads through MiXCR, one entry per CDR3 protein. The sample holds more than 300,000 distinct CDR3 sequences, 20% to 25% seen once. V is TRBV6-5 and J is TRBJ1-2; no clear D gene. The source of this sequence is a man between 18 and 29 years old who had mild COVID-19 (a few samples of this study predate the infection). Cell type and time point are not known. Sequenced sample: PBMCs or a T cell subset sorted from them (not recorded which). The CDR3 loop is CASSYSGAGRYGYTF. As DNA, the CDR3 is TGTGCCAGCAGTTATTCAGGTGCGGGCCGCTATGGCTACACCTTC.